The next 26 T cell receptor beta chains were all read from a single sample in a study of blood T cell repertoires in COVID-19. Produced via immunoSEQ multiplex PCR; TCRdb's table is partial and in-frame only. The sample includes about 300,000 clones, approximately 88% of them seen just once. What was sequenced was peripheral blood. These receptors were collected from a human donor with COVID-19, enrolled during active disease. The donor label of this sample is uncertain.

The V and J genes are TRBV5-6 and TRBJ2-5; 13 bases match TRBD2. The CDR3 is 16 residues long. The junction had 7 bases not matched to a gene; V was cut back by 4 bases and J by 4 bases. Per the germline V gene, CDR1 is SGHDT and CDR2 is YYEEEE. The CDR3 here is CASSHGLAGVAETQYF. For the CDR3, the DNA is TGTGCCAGCAGCCATGGACTAGCGGGAGTAGCAGAGACCCAGTACTTC.

The CDR3 reads CASSPGGQVNQPQHF. The CDR3 coding sequence is TGTGCCAGCAGCCCGGGGGGACAGGTCAATCAGCCCCAGCATTTT. This chain links TRBV6-5 with TRBJ1-5; 8 bases fit TRBD1. V was pared by 6 bases and J by 3 bases, with 7 bases of the junction left unmatched. The CDR3 consists of 15 residues. Germline V gives CDR1 MNHEY, CDR2 SVGAGI.

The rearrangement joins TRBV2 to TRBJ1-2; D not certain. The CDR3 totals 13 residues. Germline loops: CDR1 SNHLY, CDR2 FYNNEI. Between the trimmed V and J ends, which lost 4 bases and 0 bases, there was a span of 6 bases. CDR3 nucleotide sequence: TGTGCCAGCAGTGGGTCGGCTAACTATGGCTACACCTTC. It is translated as CASSGSANYGYTF.

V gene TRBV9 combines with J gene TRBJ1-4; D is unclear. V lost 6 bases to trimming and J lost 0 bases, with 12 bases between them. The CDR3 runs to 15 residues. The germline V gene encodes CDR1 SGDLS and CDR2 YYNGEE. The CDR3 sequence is CASNNLDATNEKLFF. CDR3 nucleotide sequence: TGTGCCAGCAACAACCTTGATGCAACTAATGAAAAACTGTTTTTT.

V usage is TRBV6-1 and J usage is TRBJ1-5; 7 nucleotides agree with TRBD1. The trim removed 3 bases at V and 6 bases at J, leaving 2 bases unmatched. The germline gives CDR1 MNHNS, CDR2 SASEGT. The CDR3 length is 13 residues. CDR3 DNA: TGTGCCAGCAGTGAGACAGGGCTTCAGCCCCAGCATTTT. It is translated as CASSETGLQPQHF.

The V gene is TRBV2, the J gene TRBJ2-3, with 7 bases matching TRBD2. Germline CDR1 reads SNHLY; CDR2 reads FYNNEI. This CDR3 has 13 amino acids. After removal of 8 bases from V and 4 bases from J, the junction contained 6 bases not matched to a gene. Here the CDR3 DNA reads TGTGCCAGCTCCGGGGGGATCGCAGATACGCAGTATTTT. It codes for CASSGGIADTQYF.

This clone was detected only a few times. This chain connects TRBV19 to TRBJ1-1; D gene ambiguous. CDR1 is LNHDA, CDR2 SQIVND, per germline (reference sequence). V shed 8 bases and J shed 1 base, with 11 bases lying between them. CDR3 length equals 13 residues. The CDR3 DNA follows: TGTGCCAGTGGAAACAGCAAGAACACTGAAGCTTTCTTT. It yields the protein CASGNSKNTEAFF.

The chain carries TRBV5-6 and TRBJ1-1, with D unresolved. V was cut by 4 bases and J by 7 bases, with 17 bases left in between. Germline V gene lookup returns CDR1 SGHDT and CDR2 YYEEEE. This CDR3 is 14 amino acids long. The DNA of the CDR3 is TGTGCCAGCAGCCCCGCATTTGGCGGCAATGAAGCTTTCTTT. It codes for CASSPAFGGNEAFF.

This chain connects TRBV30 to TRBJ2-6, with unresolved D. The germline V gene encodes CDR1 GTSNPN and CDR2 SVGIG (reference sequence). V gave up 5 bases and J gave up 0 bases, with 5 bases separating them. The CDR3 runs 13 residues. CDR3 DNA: TGTGCCTGGGGCCGCTCTGGGGCCAACGTCCTGACTTTC. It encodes CAWGRSGANVLTF.

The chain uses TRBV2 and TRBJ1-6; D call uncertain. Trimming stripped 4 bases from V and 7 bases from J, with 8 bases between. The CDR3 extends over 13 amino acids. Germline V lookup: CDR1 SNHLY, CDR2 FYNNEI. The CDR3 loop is CASSGEVNSPLHF. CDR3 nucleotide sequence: TGTGCCAGCAGTGGGGAGGTCAATTCACCCCTCCACTTT. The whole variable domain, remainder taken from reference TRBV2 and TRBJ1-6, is EPEVTQTPSHQVTQMGQEVILRCVPISNHLYFYWYRQILGQKVEFLVSFYNNEISEKSEIFDDQFSVERPDGSNFTLKIRSTKLEDSAMYFCASSGEVNSPLHFGNGTRLTVT.

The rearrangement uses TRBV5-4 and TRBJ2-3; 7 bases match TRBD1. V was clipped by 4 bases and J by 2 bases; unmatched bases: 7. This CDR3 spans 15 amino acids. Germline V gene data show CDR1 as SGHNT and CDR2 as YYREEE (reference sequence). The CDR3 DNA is TGTGCCAGCAGCCAACAGGGGCGAGCCACAGATACGCAGTATTTT. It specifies CASSQQGRATDTQYF.

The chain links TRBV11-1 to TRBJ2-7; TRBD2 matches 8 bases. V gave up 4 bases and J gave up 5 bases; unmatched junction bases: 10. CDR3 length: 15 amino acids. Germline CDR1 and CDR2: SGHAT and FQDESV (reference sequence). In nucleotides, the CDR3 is TGTGCCAGCAGCTATGCTAGCGGGCCGCCACACGAGCAGTACTTC. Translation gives CASSYASGPPHEQYF.

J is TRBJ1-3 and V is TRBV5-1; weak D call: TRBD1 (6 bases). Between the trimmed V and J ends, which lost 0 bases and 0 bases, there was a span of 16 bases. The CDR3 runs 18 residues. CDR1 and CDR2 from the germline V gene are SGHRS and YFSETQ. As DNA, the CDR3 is TGCGCCAGCAGCTTGGAGGCGGGGGGCCGGACCTCTGGAAACACCATATATTTT. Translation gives CASSLEAGGRTSGNTIYF.

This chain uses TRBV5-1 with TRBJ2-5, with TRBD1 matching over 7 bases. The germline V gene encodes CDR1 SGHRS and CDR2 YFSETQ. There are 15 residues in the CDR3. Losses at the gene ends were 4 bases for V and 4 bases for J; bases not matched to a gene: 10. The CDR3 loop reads CASSPVRGRGETQYF. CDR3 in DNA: TGCGCCAGCAGCCCGGTAAGGGGGCGAGGAGAGACCCAGTACTTC.

The CDR3 DNA is TGTGCCAGCAGCACTAGCGGGAGTCGAGTGGATACGCAGTATTTT. Protein product: CASSTSGSRVDTQYF. The chain uses TRBV7-2 and TRBJ2-3; 11 bases are shared with TRBD2. Unmatched junction bases numbered 7, after V lost 5 bases and J lost 6 bases. Germline V CDR1 and CDR2: SGHTA, FQGNSA. This CDR3 is built from 15 residues.

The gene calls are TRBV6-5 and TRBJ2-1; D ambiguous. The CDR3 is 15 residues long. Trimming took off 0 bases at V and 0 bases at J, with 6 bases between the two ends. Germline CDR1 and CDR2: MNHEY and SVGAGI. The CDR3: CASSYSIISYNEQFF. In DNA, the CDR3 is TGTGCCAGCAGTTACTCTATAATCTCCTACAATGAGCAGTTCTTC.

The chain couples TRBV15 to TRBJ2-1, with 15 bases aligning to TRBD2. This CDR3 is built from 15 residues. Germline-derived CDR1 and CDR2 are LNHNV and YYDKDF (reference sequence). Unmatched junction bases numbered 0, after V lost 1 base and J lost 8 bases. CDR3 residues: CATSRGTSGRDEQFF. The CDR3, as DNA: TGTGCCACCAGCAGAGGGACTAGCGGGAGGGATGAGCAGTTCTTC.

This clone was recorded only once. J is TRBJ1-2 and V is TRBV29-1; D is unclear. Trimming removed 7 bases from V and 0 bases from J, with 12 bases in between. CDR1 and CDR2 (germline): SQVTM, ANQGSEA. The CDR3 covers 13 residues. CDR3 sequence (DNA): TGCAGCGCCCAGGAGGATCCTAACTATGGCTACACCTTC. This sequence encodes CSAQEDPNYGYTF. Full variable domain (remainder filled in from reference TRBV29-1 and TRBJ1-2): SAVISQKPSRDICQRGTSLTIQCQVDSQVTMMFWYRQQPGQSLTLIATANQGSEATYESGFVIDKFPISRPNLTFSTLTVSNMSPEDSSIYLCSAQEDPNYGYTFGSGTRLTVV.

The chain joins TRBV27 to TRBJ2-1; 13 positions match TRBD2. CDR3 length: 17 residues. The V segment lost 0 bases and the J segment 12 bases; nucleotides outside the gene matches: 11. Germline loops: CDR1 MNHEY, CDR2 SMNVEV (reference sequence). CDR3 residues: CASSLSATSGGPSGQFF. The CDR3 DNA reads TGTGCCAGCAGTTTATCCGCGACTAGCGGGGGGCCTAGTGGGCAGTTCTTC.

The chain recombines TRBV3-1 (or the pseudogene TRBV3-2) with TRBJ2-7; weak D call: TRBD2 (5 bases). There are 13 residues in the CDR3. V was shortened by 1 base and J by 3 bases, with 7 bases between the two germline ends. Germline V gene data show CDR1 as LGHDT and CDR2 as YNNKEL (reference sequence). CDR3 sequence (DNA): TGTGCCAGCAGCCAAGGTAGCGACTACGAGCAGTACTTC. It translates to CASSQGSDYEQYF.

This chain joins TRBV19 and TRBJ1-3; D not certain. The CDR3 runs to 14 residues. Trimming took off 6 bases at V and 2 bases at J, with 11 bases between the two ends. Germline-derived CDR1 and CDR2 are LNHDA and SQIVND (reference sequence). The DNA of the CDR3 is TGTGCCAGTAGCGGGGTGGAGGCTGGAAACACCATATATTTT. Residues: CASSGVEAGNTIYF.

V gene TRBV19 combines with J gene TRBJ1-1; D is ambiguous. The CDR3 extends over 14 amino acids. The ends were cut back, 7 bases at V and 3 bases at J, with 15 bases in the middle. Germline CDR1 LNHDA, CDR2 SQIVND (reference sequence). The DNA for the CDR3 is TGTGCCAGTACCCCATGGAGGTACGACACTGAAGCTTTCTTT. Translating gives CASTPWRYDTEAFF.

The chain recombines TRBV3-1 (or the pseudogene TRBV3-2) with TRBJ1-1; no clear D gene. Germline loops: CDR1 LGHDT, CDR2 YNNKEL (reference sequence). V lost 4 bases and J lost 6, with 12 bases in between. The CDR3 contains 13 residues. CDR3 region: CASSRTPVPEAFF. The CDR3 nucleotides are TGTGCCAGCAGCCGAACCCCAGTCCCTGAAGCTTTCTTT.

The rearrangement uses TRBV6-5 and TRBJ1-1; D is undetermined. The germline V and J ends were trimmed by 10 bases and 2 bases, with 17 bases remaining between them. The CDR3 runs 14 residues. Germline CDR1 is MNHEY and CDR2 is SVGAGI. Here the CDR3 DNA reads TGTGCCATCGAGAAAGTGTCGCCAAACACTGAAGCTTTCTTT. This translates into CAIEKVSPNTEAFF.

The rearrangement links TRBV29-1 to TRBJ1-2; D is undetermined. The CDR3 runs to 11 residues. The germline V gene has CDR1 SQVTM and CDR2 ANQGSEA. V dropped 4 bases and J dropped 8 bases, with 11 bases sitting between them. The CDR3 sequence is CSVAEVNGYTF. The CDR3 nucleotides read TGCAGCGTTGCTGAGGTGAACGGCTACACCTTC.

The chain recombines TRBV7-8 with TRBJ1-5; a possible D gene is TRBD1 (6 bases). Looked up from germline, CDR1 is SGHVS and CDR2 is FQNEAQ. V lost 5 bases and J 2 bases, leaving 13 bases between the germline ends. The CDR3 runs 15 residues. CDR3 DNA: TGTGCCAGCAGCCCAACAGGGAGGGGCAATCAGCCCCAGCATTTT. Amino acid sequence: CASSPTGRGNQPQHF. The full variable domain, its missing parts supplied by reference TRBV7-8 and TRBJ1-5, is GAGVSQSPRYKVAKRGQDVALRCDPISGHVSLFWYQQALGQGPEFLTYFQNEAQLDKSGLPSDRFFAERPEGSVSTLKIQRTQQEDSAVYLCASSPTGRGNQPQHFGDGTRLSIL.